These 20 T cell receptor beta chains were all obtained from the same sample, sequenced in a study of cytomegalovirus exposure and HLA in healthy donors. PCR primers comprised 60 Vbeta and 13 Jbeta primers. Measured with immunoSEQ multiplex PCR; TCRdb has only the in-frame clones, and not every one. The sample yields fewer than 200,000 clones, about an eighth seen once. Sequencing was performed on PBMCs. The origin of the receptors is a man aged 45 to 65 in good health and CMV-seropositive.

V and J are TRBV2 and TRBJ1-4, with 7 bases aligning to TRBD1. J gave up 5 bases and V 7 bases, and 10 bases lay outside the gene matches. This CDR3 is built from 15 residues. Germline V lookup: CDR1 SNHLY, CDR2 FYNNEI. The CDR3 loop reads CASISTGTANEKLFF. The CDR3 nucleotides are TGTGCCAGCATTTCAACCGGGACAGCGAATGAAAAACTGTTTTTT.

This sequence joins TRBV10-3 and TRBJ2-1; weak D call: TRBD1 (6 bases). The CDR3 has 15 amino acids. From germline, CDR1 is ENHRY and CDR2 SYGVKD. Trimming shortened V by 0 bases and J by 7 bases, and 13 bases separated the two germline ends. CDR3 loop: CAISESRGRMNEQFF. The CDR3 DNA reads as TGTGCCATCAGTGAGTCCAGGGGCAGGATGAATGAGCAGTTCTTC.

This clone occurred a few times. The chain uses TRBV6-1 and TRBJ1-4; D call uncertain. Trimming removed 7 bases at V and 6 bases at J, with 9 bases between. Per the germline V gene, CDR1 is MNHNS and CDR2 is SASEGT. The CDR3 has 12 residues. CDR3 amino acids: CASTGGYEKLFF. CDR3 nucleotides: TGTGCCAGCACAGGAGGCTATGAAAAACTGTTTTTT.

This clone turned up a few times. CDR3 in DNA: TGTGCCAGCAGTTCTGGACAGGTCATTAGCAATCAGCCCCAGCATTTT. Translated, it gives CASSSGQVISNQPQHF. The rearrangement links TRBV6-5 to TRBJ1-5; 7 bases agree with TRBD1. J gave up 0 bases and V 4 bases, and 6 bases lay outside the gene matches. This CDR3 region has 16 residues. The germline V gene encodes CDR1 MNHEY and CDR2 SVGAGI.

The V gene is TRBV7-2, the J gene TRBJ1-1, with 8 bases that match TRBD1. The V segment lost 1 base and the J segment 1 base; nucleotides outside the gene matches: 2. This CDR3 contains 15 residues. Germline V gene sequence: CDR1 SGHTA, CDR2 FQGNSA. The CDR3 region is CASSLVQGANTEAFF. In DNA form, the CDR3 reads TGTGCCAGCAGCTTAGTCCAGGGGGCGAACACTGAAGCTTTCTTT.

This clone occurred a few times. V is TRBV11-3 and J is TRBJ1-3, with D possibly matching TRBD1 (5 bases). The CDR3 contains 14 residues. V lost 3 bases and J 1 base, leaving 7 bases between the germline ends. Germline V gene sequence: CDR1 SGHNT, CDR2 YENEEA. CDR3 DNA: TGTGCCAGCAGCTTGGGACTTTCTGGAAACACCATATATTTT. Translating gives CASSLGLSGNTIYF.

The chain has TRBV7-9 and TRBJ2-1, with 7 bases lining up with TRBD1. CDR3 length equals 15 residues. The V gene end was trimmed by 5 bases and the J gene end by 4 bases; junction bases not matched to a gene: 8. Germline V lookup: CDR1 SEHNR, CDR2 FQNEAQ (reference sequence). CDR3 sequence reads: CASSPPGQFYNEQFF. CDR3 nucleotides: TGTGCCAGCAGCCCACCGGGACAGTTTTACAATGAGCAGTTCTTC.

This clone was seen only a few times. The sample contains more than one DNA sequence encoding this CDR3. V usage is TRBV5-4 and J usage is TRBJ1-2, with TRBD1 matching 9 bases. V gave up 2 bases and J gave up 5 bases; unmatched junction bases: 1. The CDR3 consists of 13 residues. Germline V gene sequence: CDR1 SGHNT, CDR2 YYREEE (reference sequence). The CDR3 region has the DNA TGTGCCAGCAGCTTACAGGGGGCATATGGCTACACCTTC. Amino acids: CASSLQGAYGYTF.

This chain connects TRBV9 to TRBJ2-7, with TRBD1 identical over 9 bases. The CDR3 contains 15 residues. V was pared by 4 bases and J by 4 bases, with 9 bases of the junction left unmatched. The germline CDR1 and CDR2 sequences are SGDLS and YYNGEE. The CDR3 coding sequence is TGTGCCAGCAGCTCCATGGAGACAGGGGGGTACGAGCAGTACTTC. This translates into CASSSMETGGYEQYF.

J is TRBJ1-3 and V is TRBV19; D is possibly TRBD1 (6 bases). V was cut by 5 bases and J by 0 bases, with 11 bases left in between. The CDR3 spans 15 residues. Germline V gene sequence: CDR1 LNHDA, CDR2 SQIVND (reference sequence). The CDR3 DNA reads TGTGCCAGTAGTTTCACGACAGGCTCTGGAAACACCATATATTTT. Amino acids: CASSFTTGSGNTIYF.

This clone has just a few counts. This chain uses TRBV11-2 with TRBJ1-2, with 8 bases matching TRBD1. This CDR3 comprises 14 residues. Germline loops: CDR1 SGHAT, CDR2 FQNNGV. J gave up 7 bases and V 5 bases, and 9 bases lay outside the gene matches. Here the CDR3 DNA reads TGTGCCAGCAGCCTGCACAGGGGGGTCGTTGGCTACACCTTC. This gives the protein CASSLHRGVVGYTF.

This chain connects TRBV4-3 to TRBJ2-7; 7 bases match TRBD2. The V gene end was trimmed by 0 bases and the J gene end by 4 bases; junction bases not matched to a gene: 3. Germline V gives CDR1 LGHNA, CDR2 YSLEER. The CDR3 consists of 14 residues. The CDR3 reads CASSQDRGGYEQYF. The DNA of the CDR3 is TGCGCCAGCAGCCAAGATCGGGGAGGGTACGAGCAGTACTTC.

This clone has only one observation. In nucleotides, the CDR3 is TGTGCCAGCAGCTCCCTGTCAGTAGCGGGGGGATACACCGGGGAGCTGTTTTTT. It specifies CASSSLSVAGGYTGELFF. This chain connects TRBV5-4 to TRBJ2-2; 10 bases fit TRBD2. Trimming removed 3 bases from V and 3 bases from J; junction bases left unmatched: 11. CDR3 length: 18 amino acids. Germline-derived CDR1 and CDR2 are SGHNT and YYREEE (reference sequence).

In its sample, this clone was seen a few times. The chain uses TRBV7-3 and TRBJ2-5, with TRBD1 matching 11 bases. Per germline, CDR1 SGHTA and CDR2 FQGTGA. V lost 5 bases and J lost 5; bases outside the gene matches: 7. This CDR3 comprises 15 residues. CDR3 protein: CASSLRTGGRETQYF. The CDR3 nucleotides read TGTGCCAGCAGCCTAAGGACAGGGGGCAGGGAGACCCAGTACTTC.

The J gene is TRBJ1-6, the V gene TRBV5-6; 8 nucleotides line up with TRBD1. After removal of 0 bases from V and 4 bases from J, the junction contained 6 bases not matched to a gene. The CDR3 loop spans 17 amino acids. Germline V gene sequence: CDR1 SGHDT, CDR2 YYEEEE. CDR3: CASSLVRTGSYNSPLHF. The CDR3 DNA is TGTGCCAGCAGCTTGGTCAGGACAGGGAGTTATAATTCACCCCTCCACTTT.

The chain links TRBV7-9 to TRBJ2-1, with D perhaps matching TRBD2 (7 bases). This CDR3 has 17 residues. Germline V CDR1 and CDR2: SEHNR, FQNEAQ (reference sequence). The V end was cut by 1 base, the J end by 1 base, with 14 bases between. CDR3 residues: CASSLGGGGGSYNEQFF. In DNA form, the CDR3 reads TGTGCCAGCAGCTTAGGTGGGGGAGGGGGGTCCTACAATGAGCAGTTCTTC.

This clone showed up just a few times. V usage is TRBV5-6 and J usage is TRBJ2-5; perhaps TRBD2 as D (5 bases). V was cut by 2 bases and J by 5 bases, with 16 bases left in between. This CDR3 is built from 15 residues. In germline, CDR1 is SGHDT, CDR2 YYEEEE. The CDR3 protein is CASSFERTGLETQYF. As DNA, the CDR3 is TGTGCCAGCAGCTTTGAACGGACTGGCCTGGAGACCCAGTACTTC.

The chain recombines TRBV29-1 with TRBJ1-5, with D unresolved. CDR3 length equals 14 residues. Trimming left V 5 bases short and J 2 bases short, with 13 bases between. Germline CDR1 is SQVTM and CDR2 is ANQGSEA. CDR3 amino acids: CSVLTPEGNQPQHF. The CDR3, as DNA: TGCAGCGTTCTGACTCCGGAGGGCAATCAGCCCCAGCATTTT.

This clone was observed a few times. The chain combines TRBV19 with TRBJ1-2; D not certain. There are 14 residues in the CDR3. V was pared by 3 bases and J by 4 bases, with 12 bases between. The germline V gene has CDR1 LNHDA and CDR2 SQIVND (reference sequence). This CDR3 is CASSMDWAGYGYTF. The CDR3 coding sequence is TGTGCCAGTAGTATGGATTGGGCAGGCTATGGCTACACCTTC. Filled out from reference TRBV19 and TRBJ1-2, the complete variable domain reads DGGITQSPKYLFRKEGQNVTLSCEQNLNHDAMYWYRQDPGQGLRLIYYSQIVNDFQKGDIAEGYSVSREKKESFPLTVTSAQKNPTAFYLCASSMDWAGYGYTFGSGTRLTVV.

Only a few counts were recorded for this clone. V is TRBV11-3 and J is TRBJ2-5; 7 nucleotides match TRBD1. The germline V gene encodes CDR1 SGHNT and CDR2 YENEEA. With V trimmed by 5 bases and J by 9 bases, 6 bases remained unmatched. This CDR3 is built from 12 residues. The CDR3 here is CASSLQGQAQYF. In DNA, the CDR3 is TGTGCCAGCAGCCTACAGGGGCAGGCCCAGTACTTC.